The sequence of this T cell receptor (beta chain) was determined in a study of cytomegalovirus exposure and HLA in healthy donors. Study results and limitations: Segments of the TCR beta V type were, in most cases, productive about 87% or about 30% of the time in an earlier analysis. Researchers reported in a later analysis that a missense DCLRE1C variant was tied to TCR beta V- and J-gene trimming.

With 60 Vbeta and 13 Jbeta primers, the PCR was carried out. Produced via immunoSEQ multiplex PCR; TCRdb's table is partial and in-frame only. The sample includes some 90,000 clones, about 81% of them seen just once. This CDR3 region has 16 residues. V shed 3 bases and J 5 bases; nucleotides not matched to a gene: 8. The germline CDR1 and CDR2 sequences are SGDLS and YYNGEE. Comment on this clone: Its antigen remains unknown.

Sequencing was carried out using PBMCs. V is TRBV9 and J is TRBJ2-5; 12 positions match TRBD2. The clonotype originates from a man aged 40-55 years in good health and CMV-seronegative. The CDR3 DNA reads TGTGCCAGCAGCGGAGGTGGGCTAGCGGGGGGGGAGACCCAGTACTTC. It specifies CASSGGGLAGGETQYF. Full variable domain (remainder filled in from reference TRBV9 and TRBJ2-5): DSGVTQTPKHLITATGQRVTLRCSPRSGDLSVYWYQQSLDQGLQFLIQYYNGEERAKGNILERFSAQQFPDLHSELNLSSLELGDSALYFCASSGGGLAGGETQYFGPGTRLLVL.